Sequencing of this T cell receptor beta chain was carried out in a study of T cell changes during pregnancy in multiple sclerosis. The CDR3 is 14 amino acids. Germline CDR1 is MDHEN and CDR2 is SYDVKM. The V end lost 3 bases, the J end lost 4 bases, and 9 bases lay between the germline ends. Only in-frame clones appear in the TCRdb table, and some are missing; sequencing was by immunoSEQ multiplex PCR. The table lists about 70,000 clones, around nine tenths of them singletons. V and J are TRBV28 and TRBJ1-4; D unresolved. The TCR was taken from a female donor in good health, enrolled as a control in a pregnancy study. Here the sequenced sample was peripheral blood, taken in the second trimester of pregnancy. CDR3 loop: CASSLEFNNEKLFF. CDR3 sequence (DNA): TGTGCCAGCAGTTTGGAGTTCAATAATGAAAAACTGTTTTTT.